Each of the 4 T cell receptor beta chains below was sequenced from the same sample in a study of cytomegalovirus exposure and HLA in healthy donors. Both 60 Vbeta primers and 13 Jbeta primers went into the PCR. Assay: immunoSEQ multiplex PCR; the TCRdb copy retains only in-frame clones and omits some. The sample has around 230,000 clones; roughly 78% are singletons. Sequencing was done on a sample of PBMCs. All receptors derive from a boy aged 5-17 years in good health and CMV-seronegative.

This chain links TRBV29-1 with TRBJ2-3; TRBD1 is a possible D gene (5 bases). This CDR3 spans 15 amino acids. V gave up 1 base and J gave up 0 bases, with 11 bases separating them. Germline V gene lookup returns CDR1 SQVTM and CDR2 ANQGSEA. In DNA form, the CDR3 reads TGCAGCGTTGAAGGACAGACTGCTAGCACAGATACGCAGTATTTT. Protein sequence: CSVEGQTASTDTQYF.

This clone was seen more than once but under ten times. The chain employs TRBV5-4 and TRBJ1-2; D gene uncertain. Germline V lookup: CDR1 SGHNT, CDR2 YYREEE (reference sequence). The CDR3 length is 13 residues. Trimming stripped 4 bases from V and 5 bases from J, with 12 bases between. The CDR3 sequence is CASSPPAGYGYTF. In DNA, the CDR3 is TGTGCCAGCAGCCCCCCCGCAGGATATGGCTACACCTTC.

This chain connects TRBV5-5 to TRBJ2-7; weak D call: TRBD1 (6 bases). CDR3 length: 15 amino acids. CDR1 is SGHKS, CDR2 YYEKEE, per germline (reference sequence). Trimming stripped 2 bases from V and 1 base from J, with 13 bases between. For the CDR3, the DNA is TGTGCCAGCAGCTTCCTACAGACAGGATCCTACGAGCAGTACTTC. Translating gives CASSFLQTGSYEQYF. Full variable domain (outside the CDR3, taken from reference TRBV5-5 and TRBJ2-7): DAGVTQSPTHLIKTRGQQVTLRCSPISGHKSVSWYQQVLGQGPQFIFQYYEKEERGRGNFPDRFSARQFPNYSSELNVNALLLGDSALYLCASSFLQTGSYEQYFGPGTRLTVT.

This clone was seen a few times. CDR3 in amino acids: CASSQEAFTGGSNYGYTF. As DNA, the CDR3 is TGTGCCAGCAGCCAAGAAGCCTTCACAGGGGGAAGTAACTATGGCTACACCTTC. The chain recombines TRBV14 with TRBJ1-2, with 8 nucleotides matching TRBD1. Germline CDR1 is SGHDN and CDR2 is FVKESK. The CDR3 extends over 18 amino acids. V lost 0 bases to trimming and J lost 1 base; unmatched junction nucleotides: 10.